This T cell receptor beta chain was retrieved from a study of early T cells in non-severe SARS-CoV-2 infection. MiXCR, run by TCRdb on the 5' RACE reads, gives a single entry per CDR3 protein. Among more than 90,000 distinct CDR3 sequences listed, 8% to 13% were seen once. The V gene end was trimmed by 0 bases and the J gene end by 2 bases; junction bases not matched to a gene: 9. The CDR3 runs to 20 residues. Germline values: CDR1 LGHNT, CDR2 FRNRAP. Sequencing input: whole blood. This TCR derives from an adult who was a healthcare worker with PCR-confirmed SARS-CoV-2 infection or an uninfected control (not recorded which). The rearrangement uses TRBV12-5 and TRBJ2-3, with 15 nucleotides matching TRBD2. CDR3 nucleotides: TGTGCTAGTGGTTTGGTACCCGGACTAGCGGGAGGGAGGGCCACAGATACGCAGTATTTT. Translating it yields CASGLVPGLAGGRATDTQYF.